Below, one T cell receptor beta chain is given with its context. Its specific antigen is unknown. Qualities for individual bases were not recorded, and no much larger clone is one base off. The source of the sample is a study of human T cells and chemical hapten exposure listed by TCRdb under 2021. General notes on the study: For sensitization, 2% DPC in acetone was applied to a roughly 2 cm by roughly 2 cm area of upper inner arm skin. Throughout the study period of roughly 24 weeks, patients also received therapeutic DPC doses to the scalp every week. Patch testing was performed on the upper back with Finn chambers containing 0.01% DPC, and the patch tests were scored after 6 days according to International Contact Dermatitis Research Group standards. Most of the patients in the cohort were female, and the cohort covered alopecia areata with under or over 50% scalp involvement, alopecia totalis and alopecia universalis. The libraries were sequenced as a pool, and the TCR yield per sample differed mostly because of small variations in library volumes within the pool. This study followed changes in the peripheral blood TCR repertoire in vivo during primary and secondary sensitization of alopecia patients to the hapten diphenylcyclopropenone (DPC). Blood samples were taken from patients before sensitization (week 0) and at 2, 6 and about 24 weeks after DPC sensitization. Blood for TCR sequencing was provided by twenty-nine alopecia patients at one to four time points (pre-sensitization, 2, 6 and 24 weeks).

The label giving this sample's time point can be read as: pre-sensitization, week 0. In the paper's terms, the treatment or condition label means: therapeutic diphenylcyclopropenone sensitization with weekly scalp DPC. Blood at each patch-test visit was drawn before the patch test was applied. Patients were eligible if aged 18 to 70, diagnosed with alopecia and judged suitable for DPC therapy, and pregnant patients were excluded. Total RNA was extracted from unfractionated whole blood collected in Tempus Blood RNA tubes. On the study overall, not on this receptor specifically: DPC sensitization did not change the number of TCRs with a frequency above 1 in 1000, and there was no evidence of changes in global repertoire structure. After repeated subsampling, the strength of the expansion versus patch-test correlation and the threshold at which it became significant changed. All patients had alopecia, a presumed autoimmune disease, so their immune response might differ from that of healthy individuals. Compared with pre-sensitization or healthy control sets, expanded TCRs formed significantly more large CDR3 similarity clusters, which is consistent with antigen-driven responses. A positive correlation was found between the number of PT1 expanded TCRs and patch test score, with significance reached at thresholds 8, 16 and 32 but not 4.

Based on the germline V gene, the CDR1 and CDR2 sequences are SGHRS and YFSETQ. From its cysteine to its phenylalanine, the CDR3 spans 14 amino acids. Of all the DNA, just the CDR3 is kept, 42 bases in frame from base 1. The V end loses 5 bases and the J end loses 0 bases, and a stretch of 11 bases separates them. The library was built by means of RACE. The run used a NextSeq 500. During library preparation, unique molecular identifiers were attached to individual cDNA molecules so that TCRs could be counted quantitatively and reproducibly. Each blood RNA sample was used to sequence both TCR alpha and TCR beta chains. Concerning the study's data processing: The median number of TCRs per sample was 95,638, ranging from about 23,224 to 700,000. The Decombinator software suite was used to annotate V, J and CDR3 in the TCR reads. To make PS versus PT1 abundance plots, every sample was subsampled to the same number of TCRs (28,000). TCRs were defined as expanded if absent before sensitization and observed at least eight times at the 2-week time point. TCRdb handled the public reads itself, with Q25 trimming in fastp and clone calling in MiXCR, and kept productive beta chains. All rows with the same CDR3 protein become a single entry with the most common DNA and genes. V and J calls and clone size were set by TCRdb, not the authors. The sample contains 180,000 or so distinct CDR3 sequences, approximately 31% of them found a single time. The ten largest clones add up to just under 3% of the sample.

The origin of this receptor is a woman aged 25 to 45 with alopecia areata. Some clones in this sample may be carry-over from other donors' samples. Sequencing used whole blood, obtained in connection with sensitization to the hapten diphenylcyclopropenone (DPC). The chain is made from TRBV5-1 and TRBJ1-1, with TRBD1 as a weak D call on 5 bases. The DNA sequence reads TGCGCCAGCAGTGTGGCAGGGATGAACACTGAAGCTTTCTTT. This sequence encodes CASSVAGMNTEAFF.